The TCR beta chain under discussion was sequenced for a study of cytomegalovirus exposure and HLA in healthy donors. In germline, CDR1 is SGHAT, CDR2 FQNNGV. The germline V and J ends were trimmed by 0 bases and 0 bases, with 9 bases remaining between them. CDR3 size: 16 residues. With 60 Vbeta and 13 Jbeta primers, the PCR was carried out. Authors' analysis steps: Approximately 83 million unique TCR beta chains, roughly 11 million shared, were counted in a later analysis. Profiling relied on immunoSEQ multiplex PCR, and the TCRdb table lists in-frame clones only, not all of them. V and J calls and clone size are copied from that table; D and trimming were computed from the DNA. The profile covers 150,000 to 200,000 clones, with approximately 83% appearing a single time and almost 9.5% taken by the ten largest.

The rearrangement uses TRBV11-2 and TRBJ2-1, with D maybe TRBD2 (6 bases). The sequenced sample consisted of PBMCs. This clonotype originated in a man younger than 35 in good health and CMV-seropositive. The CDR3 region is CASSLDLASSYNEQFF. The CDR3 nucleotides are TGTGCCAGCAGCTTAGATCTAGCGTCCTCCTACAATGAGCAGTTCTTC.